The clone carrying this T cell receptor (beta chain) turned up a few times. Its target is not known. This specimen belongs to a study of T cell repertoires in cytomegalovirus infection. Study summary: HLA-C-restricted CMV epitopes, recently identified, and well-studied HLA-B-restricted ones were used by the study. Shared public TCR beta signatures pointed to both CMV infection and a matching HLA type. Study-wide results and limits: Cumulated frequencies of public TCR beta families served to identify carriers of CMV plus the relevant HLA.

TCRdb re-derived calls from the reads in MiXCR, one entry per CDR3 protein. The table has roughly 920,000 distinct CDR3 sequences, around 29% seen once. The CDR3 is 15 amino acids. Germline CDR1 reads LGHDT; CDR2 reads YNNKEL (reference sequence). V trimming: 4 bases; J trimming: 5 bases; junction bases outside the gene matches: 4. The sequence was collected from a human donor in good health (CMV status not recorded). Some clones in this sample may be carry-over from other donors' samples. This specimen was cultured CD8+ T cells from PBMCs, taken from culture after CMV antigen stimulation. The chain couples TRBV3-1 to TRBJ2-7; the match to TRBD2 covers 14 bases. The CDR3 region is CASSLGTSGSNEQYF. The CDR3 nucleotides read TGTGCCAGCAGCCTCGGGACTAGCGGGAGTAACGAGCAGTACTTC.